At least ten counts were recorded for the clone carrying this T cell receptor (beta chain). This sample's time point: patch test 3, about 24 weeks after DPC sensitization. Sample treatment: therapeutic diphenylcyclopropenone sensitization with weekly scalp DPC. Only after blood had been drawn was each patch test applied. CDR1 is KGHSH, CDR2 LQKENI, per germline. V lost 2 bases, J lost 2 bases, and 14 bases lay in between. The CDR3 sequence is 16 residues long. MiXCR, run by TCRdb on the RACE reads, gives a single entry per CDR3 protein. Of 30,000 or so distinct CDR3 sequences in the sample, over 4.5% were seen once. The data belong to a study of human T cells and chemical hapten exposure. For the study at large: Upper-back patches of 0.01% DPC were read at 6 days. The patient population, which was mostly female, had alopecia areata, totalis or universalis.

The chain has TRBV18 and TRBJ2-3; TRBD1 might be the D (6 bases). The TCR comes from a man aged 25-45 years with alopecia areata. Some clones in this sample may be carry-over from other donors' samples. This specimen consisted of whole blood, obtained in connection with sensitization to the hapten diphenylcyclopropenone (DPC). CDR3 loop: CASSPSAGAHTDTQYF. CDR3 bases: TGTGCCAGCTCACCATCGGCAGGGGCGCACACAGATACGCAGTATTTT. Drawing the rest from reference TRBV18 and TRBJ2-3, the complete variable domain is NAGVMQNPRHLVRRRGQEARLRCSPMKGHSHVYWYRQLPEEGLKFMVYLQKENIIDESGMPKERFSAEFPKEGPSILRIQQVVRGDSAAYFCASSPSAGAHTDTQYFGPGTRLTVL.